This TCR beta chain was observed in a study of CD8 T cells in Susac syndrome. TCR beta sequencing covered blood CD8+ and CD4+ T cells. The multiple sclerosis control group consisted of treatment-naive patients whose relapsing-remitting disease, which was either stable or active, fulfilled revised McDonald criteria. TEMRA cells were FACS-enriched, and CD8+ and CD4+ T cells were isolated negatively. V was shortened by 4 bases and J by 7 bases, with 20 bases between the two germline ends. Germline CDR1 ENHRY, CDR2 SYGVKD. The CDR3 extends over 15 amino acids. Reverse transcription of about 0.5 to 1 ug RNA was carried out with random hexamers. Amplification of TCR beta CDR3 across 54 Vbeta and 13 Jbeta was performed with immunoSEQ multiplex PCR. TCRdb re-called the immunoSEQ multiplex PCR reads with MiXCR, one entry per CDR3 protein. The sample lists 250,000 to 300,000 distinct CDR3 sequences; about 82% were seen once.

This TCR was sampled from a human donor with multiple sclerosis. Sequenced: CD8+ T cells from PBMCs. The J gene is TRBJ2-7, the V gene TRBV10-3, with D hard to call. CDR3 nucleotide sequence: TGTGCCATCAGTGCCCATTACGGACGGCCGAAAGAGCAGTACTTC. Translated, it gives CAISAHYGRPKEQYF.